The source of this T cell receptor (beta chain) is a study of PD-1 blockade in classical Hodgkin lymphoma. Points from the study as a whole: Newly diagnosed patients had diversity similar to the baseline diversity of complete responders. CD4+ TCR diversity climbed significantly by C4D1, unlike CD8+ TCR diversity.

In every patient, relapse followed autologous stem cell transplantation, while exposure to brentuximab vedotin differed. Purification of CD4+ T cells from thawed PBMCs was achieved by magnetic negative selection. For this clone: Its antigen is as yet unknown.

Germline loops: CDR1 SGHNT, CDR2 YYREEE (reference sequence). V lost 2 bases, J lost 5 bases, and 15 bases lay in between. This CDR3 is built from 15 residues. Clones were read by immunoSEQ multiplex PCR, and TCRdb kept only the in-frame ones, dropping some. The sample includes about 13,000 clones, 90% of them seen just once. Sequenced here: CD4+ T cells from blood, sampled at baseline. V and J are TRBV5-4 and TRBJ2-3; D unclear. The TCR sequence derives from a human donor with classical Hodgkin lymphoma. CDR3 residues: CASSLGRPQLDTQYF. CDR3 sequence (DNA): TGTGCCAGCAGCTTAGGGCGACCACAATTAGATACGCAGTATTTT. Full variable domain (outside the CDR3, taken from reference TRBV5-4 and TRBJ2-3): ETGVTQSPTHLIKTRGQQVTLRCSSQSGHNTVSWYQQALGQGPQFIFQYYREEENGRGNFPPRFSGLQFPNYSSELNVNALELDDSALYLCASSLGRPQLDTQYFGPGTRLTVL.